These T cell receptor beta chains were read from a single sample in a study of blood T cell repertoires in COVID-19. Sequencing was performed with immunoSEQ multiplex PCR; in TCRdb, only in-frame clones are kept and a portion is missing. The sample carries 200,000 or so clones, 75% to 85% recorded once. Sample: peripheral blood. All receptors come from a human donor in a cohort sampled during active COVID-19. CDR3s include the opening cysteine and the closing phenylalanine or tryptophan. The order of the fields is D gene, clone size, V gene, J gene, CDR3 DNA, CDR3 protein. D genes are given only for firm matches. Only part of the rows carry a size: once, few, many, or a class if the clone is expanded.

TRBD2,-,TRBV10-3,TRBJ2-1,TGTGCCATCAGTGTGTCTGGACTAGTGGTCCATGAGCAGTTCTTC,CAISVSGLVVHEQFF
-,-,TRBV19,TRBJ2-3,TGTGCCAGTAGTATAGGTGGCCGAAGCACAGATACGCAGTATTTT,CASSIGGRSTDTQYF
TRBD2,-,TRBV28,TRBJ2-1,TGTGCCACCGACTCCCCGGGACTAGCGGGAATCAATGAGCAGTTCTTC,CATDSPGLAGINEQFF
TRBD1,many,TRBV12-5,TRBJ2-7,TGTGCTAGTGGTTTAAGGCCAGGGGGCAGGGCCTACGAGCAGTACTTC,CASGLRPGGRAYEQYF
-,-,TRBV19,TRBJ2-5,TGTGCCAGTAGTTCCAACCGGGGTCCCAGGGAGACCCAGTACTTC,CASSSNRGPRETQYF
-,-,TRBV5-1,TRBJ2-7,TGCGCCAGCAGCTTGGGTTCGAACAGGCCCTACGAGCAGTACTTC,CASSLGSNRPYEQYF
-,-,TRBV19,TRBJ1-1,TGTGCCAGTGTGACGGGGAGAAACACTGAAGCTTTCTTT,CASVTGRNTEAFF
TRBD2,-,TRBV9,TRBJ2-7,TGTGCCAGCAGCGTAGCGGAGGGCACAACTAGCGGGAGTTCCTACGAGCAGTACTTC,CASSVAEGTTSGSSYEQYF
TRBD2,-,TRBV14,TRBJ2-1,TGTGCCAGCAGCCCAGCGGGAGGGCCCTTCTACAATGAGCAGTTCTTC,CASSPAGGPFYNEQFF
-,-,TRBV5-1,TRBJ1-6,TGCGCCAGCAGCTTAGGAGGGACCTATAATTCACCCCTCCACTTT,CASSLGGTYNSPLHF